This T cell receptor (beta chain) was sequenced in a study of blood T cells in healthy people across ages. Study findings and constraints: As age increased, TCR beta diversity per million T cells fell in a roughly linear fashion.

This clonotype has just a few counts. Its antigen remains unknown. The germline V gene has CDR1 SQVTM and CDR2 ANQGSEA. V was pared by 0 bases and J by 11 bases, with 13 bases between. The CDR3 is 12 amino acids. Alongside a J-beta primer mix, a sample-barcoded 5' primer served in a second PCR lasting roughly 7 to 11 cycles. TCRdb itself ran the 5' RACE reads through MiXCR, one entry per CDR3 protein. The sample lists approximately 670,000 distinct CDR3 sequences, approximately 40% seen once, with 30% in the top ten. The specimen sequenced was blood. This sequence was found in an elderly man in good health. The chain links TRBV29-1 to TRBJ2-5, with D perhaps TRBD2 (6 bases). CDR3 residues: CSVEDPGREQYF. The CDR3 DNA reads TGCAGCGTTGAAGATCCCGGACGGGAGCAGTACTTC.